This T cell receptor (beta chain) was retrieved from a study of molecular identifiers for immune sequencing clone quantification. TCRdb processed the PCR reads anew with MiXCR; each CDR3 protein has one entry. The profile shows some 88,000 distinct CDR3 sequences, roughly 21% of them singletons. The CDR3 extends over 14 amino acids. Germline V gene sequence: CDR1 GTSNPN, CDR2 SVGIG (reference sequence). The V end lost 1 base, the J end lost 2 bases, and 11 bases lay between the germline ends. In this sample, this clonotype turned up many times. The receptor was isolated from a human donor in good health. Some libraries in this study had Jurkat cell RNA spiked in. The rearrangement links TRBV30 to TRBJ1-1; TRBD1 might be the D (5 bases). Material for sequencing was naive CD8+ T cells from blood, with Jurkat cell RNA spiked in. As for subset: FACS-sorted CD8+CD4-CCR7+CD45RA+ naive T cells. The CDR3 spells CAWSEGYGNTEAFF. The CDR3 nucleotides are TGTGCCTGGAGTGAGGGGTACGGTAACACTGAAGCTTTCTTT.